This T cell receptor (beta chain) was captured in a study of CD8 T cells in ankylosing spondylitis. Points from the study as a whole: It was reported that disease-linked clones were significantly enriched in matched ankylosing spondylitis synovial fluid. Disease-linked clones had a CD8+ phenotype and relatively low frequency in peripheral blood. There were earlier reports of some motif variants in reactive arthritis synovial fluid and blood.

It was by quantitative 5'-RACE with molecular barcodes that TCR beta libraries were made. TCRdb processed the 5' RACE reads anew with MiXCR; each CDR3 protein has one entry. The sample has some 250,000 distinct CDR3 sequences, around 10% seen once. As for this clonotype: Its target is not known.

CDR3 length equals 17 residues. Trimming left V 4 bases short and J 6 bases short, with 21 bases between. Germline assignment: CDR1 MNHNS and CDR2 SASEGT. The TCR was taken from a male donor with ankylosing spondylitis or in good health (not recorded which). Material for sequencing was blood, either unsorted or a sorted T cell fraction (not recorded which). The chain is built from TRBV6-1 and TRBJ2-2; no clear D gene. This CDR3 is CASSGRPSGAVPGELFF. DNA of the CDR3: TGTGCCAGCAGTGGGCGTCCTTCTGGCGCAGTGCCCGGGGAGCTGTTTTTT.